What follows is one T cell receptor (beta chain) and its context. Using immunoSEQ multiplex PCR, the repertoire was profiled, and TCRdb retains in-frame clones only, with some absent. The sample shows about 150,000 clones, approximately 83% of them seen only once. Trimming pared 5 bases from V and 0 bases from J, leaving 14 bases between. Germline V lookup: CDR1 SGHRS, CDR2 YFSETQ. CDR3 size: 15 residues. This sample stems from a study of blood T cell repertoires in COVID-19. V usage is TRBV5-1 and J usage is TRBJ2-5; a possible D gene is TRBD2 (7 bases). The sequence came from a woman aged 60 to 75 with acute or convalescent COVID-19. Sequenced input: peripheral blood. For the CDR3, the DNA is TGCGCCAGCAGGTCCGGGGGGCAGTACCAAGAGACCCAGTACTTC. Encoded protein: CASRSGGQYQETQYF.